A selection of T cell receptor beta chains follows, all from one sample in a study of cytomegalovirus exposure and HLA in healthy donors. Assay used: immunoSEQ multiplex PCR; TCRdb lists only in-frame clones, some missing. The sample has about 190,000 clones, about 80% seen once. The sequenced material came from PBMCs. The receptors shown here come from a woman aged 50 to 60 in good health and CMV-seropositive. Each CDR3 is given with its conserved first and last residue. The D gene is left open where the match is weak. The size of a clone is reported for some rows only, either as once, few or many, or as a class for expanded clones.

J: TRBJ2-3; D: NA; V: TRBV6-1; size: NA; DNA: TGTGCCAGCGGCGTAAGGTGGGCCCCAGATACGCAGTATTTT; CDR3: CASGVRWAPDTQYF
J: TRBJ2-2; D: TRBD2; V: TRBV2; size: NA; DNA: TGTGCCAGCCGAGGACAGCGGGGGATGAACACCGGGGAGCTGTTTTTT; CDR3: CASRGQRGMNTGELFF
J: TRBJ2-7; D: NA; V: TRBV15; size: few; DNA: TGTGCCACCACCGGGGGGCTTGGTCGCGAGCAGTACTTC; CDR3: CATTGGLGREQYF
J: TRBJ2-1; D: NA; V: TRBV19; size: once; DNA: TGTGCCAGTAGTATCCTACAAGGAGGGGGCGCGACCAATGAGCAGTTCTTC; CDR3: CASSILQGGGATNEQFF
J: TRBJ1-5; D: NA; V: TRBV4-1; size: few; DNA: TGCGCCAGCAGCCAAGATGTCGGAGGTCAGCCCCAGCATTTT; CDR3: CASSQDVGGQPQHF
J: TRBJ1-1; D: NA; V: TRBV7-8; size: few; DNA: TGTGCCAGCAGCTTAATTGGCCGGCGACAGCCTTCCCTGGCTGAAGCTTTCTTT; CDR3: CASSLIGRRQPSLAEAFF
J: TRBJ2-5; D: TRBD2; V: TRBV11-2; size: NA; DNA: TGTGCCAGCAGCTTAGAACCCGCTAGCGGGGGTGGGACCCAGTACTTC; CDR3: CASSLEPASGGGTQYF
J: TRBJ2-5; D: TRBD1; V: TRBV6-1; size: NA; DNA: TGTGCCAGCAGTGAACGCCGGGACAGGTTGGGGCAGGAGACCCAGTACTTC; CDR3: CASSERRDRLGQETQYF
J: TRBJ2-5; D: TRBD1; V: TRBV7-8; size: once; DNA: TGTGCCAGCAGCTTAGGGACAGGGTTGGGAGAGACCCAGTACTTC; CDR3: CASSLGTGLGETQYF
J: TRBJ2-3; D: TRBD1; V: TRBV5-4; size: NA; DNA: TGTGCCAGCAGCTTCGGGGACAGGTTGGTCGGAGATACGCAGTATTTT; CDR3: CASSFGDRLVGDTQYF
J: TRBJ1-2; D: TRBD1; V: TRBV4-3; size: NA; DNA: TGCGCCAGCAGCCAAGATGACAGGGCAGACTATGGCTACACCTTC; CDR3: CASSQDDRADYGYTF
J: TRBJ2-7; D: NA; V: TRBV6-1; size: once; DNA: TGTGCCAGCAGAGCAGGGGCGGTTGGGGAGCAGTACTTC; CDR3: CASRAGAVGEQYF
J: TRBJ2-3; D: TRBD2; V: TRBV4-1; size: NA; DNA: TGCGCCAGCAGCTGGACTAGCGGAGGAGGAGATACGCAGTATTTT; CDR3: CASSWTSGGGDTQYF
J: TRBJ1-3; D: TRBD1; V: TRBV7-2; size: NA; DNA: TGTGCCAGCAGCTCAGGGACAGCCTTCACTGGAAACACCATATATTTT; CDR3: CASSSGTAFTGNTIYF
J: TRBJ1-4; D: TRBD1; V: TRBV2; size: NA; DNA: TGTGCCAGCCAGACCAGGGGGAGCGGTGAAAAACTGTTTTTT; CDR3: CASQTRGSGEKLFF